The sequence of this TCR beta chain was determined in a study of CD8 T cells in Susac syndrome. Whole-study context: Among sequenced Susac syndrome patients, roughly six had active disease and about 8 were in remission.

Definite or probable Susac syndrome was diagnosed using recently defined diagnostic criteria. With random hexamers, reverse transcription was performed on roughly 0.5 to 1 ug of RNA. Amplification of the TCR beta CDR3 was carried out by immunoSEQ multiplex PCR, which spanned a total of 54 Vbeta and 13 Jbeta segments. TCRdb recomputed calls from the immunoSEQ multiplex PCR reads with MiXCR, one row per CDR3 protein. The table lists some 210,000 distinct CDR3 sequences, 94% of them singletons, with 0.15% to 0.2% in the top ten. Germline V CDR1 and CDR2: SGHNT, YYREEE (reference sequence). The CDR3 runs 15 residues. V gave up 2 bases and J gave up 0 bases, with 8 bases separating them.

The sequencing sample was made of CD4+ T cells from PBMCs. The receptor's source is a human donor with Susac syndrome. This rearrangement joins TRBV5-4 to TRBJ2-2; D unresolved. This CDR3 reads CASSFSGANTGELFF. The CDR3 nucleotides are TGTGCCAGCAGCTTCAGTGGGGCGAACACCGGGGAGCTGTTTTTT.